The rows below give T cell receptor beta chains drawn from one sample of a study of shared T cell receptors in the human thymus. Clones were sequenced by immunoSEQ multiplex PCR, and TCRdb holds only the in-frame ones, with some missing. The sample includes hundreds of thousands of clones, about 87% of them seen just once. In addition, the sample was reused for a study of human thymus T cells.

The sequencing input was thymocytes. All receptors derive from a boy under two years old with a congenital heart defect. Each CDR3 is given with its conserved first and last residue. A D gene is named only where the DNA matches it firmly. Not every row has a clone size; where given, it reads once, few, many or a size class.

d_call	v_call	clone_size	j_call	cdr3_nt	cdr3_aa
TRBD2	TRBV5-4	-	TRBJ2-7	TGTGCCTACAGTCAATCCGGGACTAGCGGGAGGTCCTACGAGCAGTACTTC	CAYSQSGTSGRSYEQYF
-	TRBV7-2	-	TRBJ1-1	TGTGCCAGCAGCTTACAGGGAGGAGTTGATGAAGCTTTCTTT	CASSLQGGVDEAFF
TRBD2	TRBV5-6	-	TRBJ2-5	TGTGCCAGCAGCTGTACTAGCGGGAGGATGGGGGAGACCCAGTACTTC	CASSCTSGRMGETQYF
-	TRBV28	-	TRBJ2-1	TGTGCCAGCAGTCTCGGTGGCAATGAGCAGTTCTTC	CASSLGGNEQFF
TRBD1	TRBV5-1	-	TRBJ2-3	TGCGCCAGCAGTCAGACAGGGGCCCCCACAGATACGCAGTATTTT	CASSQTGAPTDTQYF
-	TRBV2	-	TRBJ2-5	TGTGCCAGCAGTGTGGGGAGCCAAGAGACCCAGTACTTC	CASSVGSQETQYF
-	TRBV4-2	-	TRBJ1-3	TGTGCCAGCAGCCAAACAGGAAACACCATATATTTT	CASSQTGNTIYF
-	TRBV2	-	TRBJ2-7	TGTGCCAGCATGGCCAAACTAGTTTTCTCCTACGAGCAGTACTTC	CASMAKLVFSYEQYF
TRBD1	TRBV28	-	TRBJ1-1	TGTGCCAGCAGTCCCAACAGGGGTCTGACTGAAGCTTTCTTT	CASSPNRGLTEAFF
-	TRBV25-1	few	TRBJ2-3	TGTGCCAGCAGTGAACCCACGGTCGGGACAGATACGCAGTATTTT	CASSEPTVGTDTQYF
-	TRBV7-2	-	TRBJ1-5	TGTGCCAGCAGCTCTAGGGGATTCAAGGGGAATCAGCCCCAGCATTTT	CASSSRGFKGNQPQHF
-	TRBV27	-	TRBJ2-2	TGTGCCAGCACCCCCCGGGTACACGGGGAGCTGTTTTTT	CASTPRVHGELFF
-	TRBV25-1	-	TRBJ1-5	TGTGCCAGCAGGGAGACGGATTATAGCAATCAGCCCCAGCATTTT	CASRETDYSNQPQHF
-	TRBV4-2	-	TRBJ2-2	TGTGCCAGCAGCCAAGAAAAGGGACTCCCCCCCGCCGGGGAGCTGTTTTTT	CASSQEKGLPPAGELFF
TRBD1	TRBV28	-	TRBJ1-5	TGTGCCACCCTTTCTCCGGGACAGATTTATAGCAATCAGCCCCAGCATTTT	CATLSPGQIYSNQPQHF
-	TRBV30	once	TRBJ1-5	TGTGCCTGGAGTGACCGCTGGACACCTAGCAATCAGCCCCAGCATTTT	CAWSDRWTPSNQPQHF
-	TRBV4-3	-	TRBJ2-2	TGCGCCAGCAGCCCCTTCGCCGGGGGGAACACCGGGGAGCTGTTTTTT	CASSPFAGGNTGELFF
TRBD1	TRBV7-8	-	TRBJ2-2	TGTGCCAGCAGCACAGGTGGCGGGACAGGGGCGCTCGGGGAGCTGTTTTTT	CASSTGGGTGALGELFF
-	TRBV5-4	-	TRBJ2-5	TGTGCCAGCAGCTTACTAGGAATGGAGACCCAGTACTTC	CASSLLGMETQYF
TRBD1	TRBV29-1	once	TRBJ2-1	TGCAGCATCCGGGACAGAAGATTAACCTACAATGAGCAGTTCTTC	CSIRDRRLTYNEQFF
TRBD1	TRBV29-1	-	TRBJ1-2	TGCAGCGTTGAGACACAGGGGCTCGATGGCTACACCTTC	CSVETQGLDGYTF
-	TRBV19	-	TRBJ1-5	TGTGCCAGTAGTATCTGGAGCCATAGCAATCAGCCCCAGCATTTT	CASSIWSHSNQPQHF
-	TRBV4-3	-	TRBJ1-4	TGCGCCAGCAGCCAAGAAGCCGCCGCTACAGGTGCAACTAATGAAAAACTGTTTTTT	CASSQEAAATGATNEKLFF
-	TRBV10-2	-	TRBJ2-7	TGCGCCAGCAGTGAGACCCCGGGACACCCCTACGAGCAGTACTTC	CASSETPGHPYEQYF
-	TRBV7-2	-	TRBJ1-3	TGTGCCAGCAGCTTAGTTGGACAGCCGACCTACTCTGGAAACACCATATATTTT	CASSLVGQPTYSGNTIYF
-	TRBV21-1	-	TRBJ2-7	TGTGCCAGCAGCAAGGGGGACAGGGGCGGGGACGAGCAGTACTTC	CASSKGDRGGDEQYF
-	TRBV19	-	TRBJ1-1	TGTGCCACCTCGAGCACGTTCAAGAAGAAGTTTATAGAAGCTTTCTTT	CATSSTFKKKFIEAFF
TRBD2	TRBV29-1	-	TRBJ2-7	TGCAGCGCCGGGACTAGCGGCTACGAGCAGTACTTC	CSAGTSGYEQYF
TRBD1	TRBV5-8	-	TRBJ2-3	TGTGCCAGCAGCTCCGCAACAGGGGGACCTAGCACAGATACGCAGTATTTT	CASSSATGGPSTDTQYF
TRBD1	TRBV14	-	TRBJ1-1	TGTGCCAGCAGCCAAAGGGACAGGCGGATCATGAACACTGAAGCTTTCTTT	CASSQRDRRIMNTEAFF
TRBD1	TRBV5-6	-	TRBJ1-1	TGTGCCAGCAGCGACAGGGTCGGCGACACTGAAGCTTTCTTT	CASSDRVGDTEAFF
-	TRBV4-3	once	TRBJ2-7	TGCGCCAGCAGCCAAGATGTTGTGCTAGCGCCTAAACTTTCCTACGAGCAGTACTTC	CASSQDVVLAPKLSYEQYF
-	TRBV5-6	-	TRBJ2-1	TGTGCCAGTCTAACAGGGCTCGGGTACAATGAGCAGTTCTTC	CASLTGLGYNEQFF